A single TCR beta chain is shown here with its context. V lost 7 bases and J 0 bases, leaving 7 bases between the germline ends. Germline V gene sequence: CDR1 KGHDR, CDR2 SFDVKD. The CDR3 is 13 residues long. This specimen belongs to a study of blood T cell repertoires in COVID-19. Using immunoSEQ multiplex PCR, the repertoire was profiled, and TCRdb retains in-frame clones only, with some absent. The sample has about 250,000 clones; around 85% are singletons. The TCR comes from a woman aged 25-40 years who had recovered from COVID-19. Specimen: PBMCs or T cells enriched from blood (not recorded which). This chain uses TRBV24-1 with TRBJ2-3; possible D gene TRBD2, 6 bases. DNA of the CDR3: TGTGCCACCAGGGGGGGAAGCACAGATACGCAGTATTTT. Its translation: CATRGGSTDTQYF.